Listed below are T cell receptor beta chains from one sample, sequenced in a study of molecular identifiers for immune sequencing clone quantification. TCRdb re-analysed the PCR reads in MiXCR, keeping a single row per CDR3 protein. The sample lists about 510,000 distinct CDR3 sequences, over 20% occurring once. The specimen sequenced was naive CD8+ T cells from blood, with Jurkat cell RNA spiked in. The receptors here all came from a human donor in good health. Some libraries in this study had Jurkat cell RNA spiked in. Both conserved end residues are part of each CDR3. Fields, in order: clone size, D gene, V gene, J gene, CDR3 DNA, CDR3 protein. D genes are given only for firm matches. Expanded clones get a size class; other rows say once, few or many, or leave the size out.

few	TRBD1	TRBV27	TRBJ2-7	TGTGCCAGCAGTTCCGGGACAGGGTCCCGCGAGCAGTACTTC	CASSSGTGSREQYF
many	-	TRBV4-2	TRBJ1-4	TGTGCCAGCAGCGATGATGAAAAACTGTTTTTT	CASSDDEKLFF
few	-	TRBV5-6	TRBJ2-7	TGTGCCAGCAGCCACGGACTTGTATACGAGCAGTACTTC	CASSHGLVYEQYF
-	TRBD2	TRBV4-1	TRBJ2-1	TGCGCCAGCAGCACCGGGACTAGCGGCTCCTACAATGAGCAGTTCTTC	CASSTGTSGSYNEQFF
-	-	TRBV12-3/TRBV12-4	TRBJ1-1	TGTGCCAGCAGTTCGACTTCCCCTTTCCATTTACTGAACACTGAAGCTTTCTTT	CASSSTSPFHLLNTEAFF
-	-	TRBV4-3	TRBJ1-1	TGCGCCAGCAGCCAAGATTTTGGAGGGAACACTGAAGCTTTCTTT	CASSQDFGGNTEAFF
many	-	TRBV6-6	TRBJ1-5	TGTGCCAGCAGGGGGTCCCTCAATCAGCCCCAGCATTTT	CASRGSLNQPQHF
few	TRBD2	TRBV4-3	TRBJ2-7	TGCGCCAGCAGCCAAGACAGCGGGAGGCGTTCGGGAGAGCAGTACTTC	CASSQDSGRRSGEQYF
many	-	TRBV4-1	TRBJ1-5	TGCGCCAGCAGCCAAGATTGGGCAGAAAATCAGCCCCAGCATTTT	CASSQDWAENQPQHF
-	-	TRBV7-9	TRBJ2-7	TGTGCCAGCACCCTACAGGGTTCCTACGAGCAGTACTTC	CASTLQGSYEQYF
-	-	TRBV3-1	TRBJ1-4	TGTGCCAGCAGCCAAGAAAAGGGGACTGCAACTAATGAAAAACTGTTTTTT	CASSQEKGTATNEKLFF
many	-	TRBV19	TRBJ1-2	TGTGCCAGTAGCTCGGTCCCCGGGGCAACCGGCTATGGCTACACCTTC	CASSSVPGATGYGYTF
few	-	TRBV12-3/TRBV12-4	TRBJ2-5	TGTGCCACAGGGGGGGGGAGTAGAGAGACCCAGTACTTC	CATGGGSRETQYF
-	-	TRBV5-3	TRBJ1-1	TGTGCCAGCAGGGTGGAGGAGGGGCTCATGAACACTGAAGCTTTCTTT	CASRVEEGLMNTEAFF
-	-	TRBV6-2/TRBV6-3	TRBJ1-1	TGTGCCAGCCGACCAACTATTTGGGTCCCGGGGGGCACTGAAGCTTTCTTT	CASRPTIWVPGGTEAFF
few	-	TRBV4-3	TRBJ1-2	TGCGCCAGCAGCCAAGACTTACAGGGAGGGAACTATGGCTACACCTTC	CASSQDLQGGNYGYTF
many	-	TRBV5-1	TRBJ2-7	TGCGCCAGCAGCTTCGGGGACTACGAGCAGTACTTC	CASSFGDYEQYF
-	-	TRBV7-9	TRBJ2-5	TGTGCCAGCAGCGAACTATCAGGGGCACAAGAGACCCAGTACTTC	CASSELSGAQETQYF
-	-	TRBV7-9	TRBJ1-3	TGTGCCAGCAGCTTGGGGCCCAGTGGTGGAAACACCATATGTTTT	CASSLGPSGGNTICF
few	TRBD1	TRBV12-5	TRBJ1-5	TGTGCTAGTGGCTGGGACAGGGGGCAGAACAATCAGCCCCAGCATTTT	CASGWDRGQNNQPQHF
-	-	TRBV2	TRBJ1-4	TGTGCCAGCAGTGACCTCCCGGGCGCCACTAATGAAAAACTGTTTTTT	CASSDLPGATNEKLFF
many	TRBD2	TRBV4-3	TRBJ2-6	TGCGCCAGCAGCCAAGTGGCGGGAGCTGGGGCCAACGTCCTGACTTTC	CASSQVAGAGANVLTF
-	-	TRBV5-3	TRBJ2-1	TGTGCCAGCAGCTTGAGAACCAATGAGCAGTTCTTC	CASSLRTNEQFF
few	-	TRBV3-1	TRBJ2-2	TGTGCCAGCAGCCAAGTGCAGGGGTCGAACACCGGGGAGCTGTTTTTT	CASSQVQGSNTGELFF
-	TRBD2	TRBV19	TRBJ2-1	TGTGCCAGTAGTATTGACACCTCGACTAGCGGGAGTAATGAGCAGTTCTTC	CASSIDTSTSGSNEQFF
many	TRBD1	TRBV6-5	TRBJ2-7	TGTGCCAGCAGTTCCTCGGACAGGCGGTACGAGCAGTACTTC	CASSSSDRRYEQYF
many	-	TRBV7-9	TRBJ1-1	TGTGCCAGCACCGTACTCCAAGACAGATGGAACACTGAAGCTTTCTTT	CASTVLQDRWNTEAFF
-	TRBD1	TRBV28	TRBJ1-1	TGTGCCAGCAGGTACGGGACAGGGGGCCAGTGGGACACTGAAGCTTTCTTT	CASRYGTGGQWDTEAFF
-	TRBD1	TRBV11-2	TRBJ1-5	TGTGCCAGCAGCTACGGGACAGGGGAGACTCAGCCCCAGCATTTT	CASSYGTGETQPQHF
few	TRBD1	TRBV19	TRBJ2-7	TGTGCCAGTAGTCCCTTAGGGGGCAACGAGCAGTACTTC	CASSPLGGNEQYF
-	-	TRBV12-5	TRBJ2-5	TGTGCTAGTGGTTCTCCAACTAAGGCAGGGGCGATAGAGACCCAGTACTTC	CASGSPTKAGAIETQYF
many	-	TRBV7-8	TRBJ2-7	TGTGCCAGCAGCTTTTCAGGGGAGCAGTACTTC	CASSFSGEQYF
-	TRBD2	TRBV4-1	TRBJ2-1	TGCGCCAGCAGCCAACGCCTAGCGGGGGACTACAATGAGCAGTTCTTC	CASSQRLAGDYNEQFF
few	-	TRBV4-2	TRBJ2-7	TGTGCCAGCAGCCAAGCGGGAGCGGATAGCTACGAGCAGTACTTC	CASSQAGADSYEQYF
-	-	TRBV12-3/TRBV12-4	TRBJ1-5	TGTGCCAGCAGTTTAGGTGGGCGGCCCCAGCATTTT	CASSLGGRPQHF
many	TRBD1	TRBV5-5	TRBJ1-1	TGTGCCAGCAGCTGGGACAGGGAGAGCACTGAAGCTTTCTTT	CASSWDRESTEAFF
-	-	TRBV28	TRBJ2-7	TGTGCCAGCAGTTTAAGGGGACGACTCAGCTACGAGCAGTACTTC	CASSLRGRLSYEQYF
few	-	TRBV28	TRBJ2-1	TGTGCCAGCAGTTTCTACACTACTTGGGATGAGCAGTTCTTC	CASSFYTTWDEQFF
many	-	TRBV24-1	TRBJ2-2	TGTGCCACCAGTTCATGGACCGGGGAGCTGTTTTTT	CATSSWTGELFF
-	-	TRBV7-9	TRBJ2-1	TGTGCCAGCAGCTTGTCAACCTATGAGCAGTTCTTC	CASSLSTYEQFF
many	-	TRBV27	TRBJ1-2	TGTGCCAGCAGTTTGAGCGGTAACTATGGCTACACCTTC	CASSLSGNYGYTF
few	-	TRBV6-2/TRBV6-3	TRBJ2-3	TGTGCCAGCAGTTACTTTCCAGGCACGAGTTGGGAGACAGATACGCAGTATTTT	CASSYFPGTSWETDTQYF
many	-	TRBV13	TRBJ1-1	TGTGCCAGCAGCTTAGGGGCAGGAGGCCTAATGAACACTGAAGCTTTCTTT	CASSLGAGGLMNTEAFF
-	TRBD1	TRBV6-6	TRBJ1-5	TGTGCCAGCAGTTACGGGACAGCCGCCTATCAGCCCCAGCATTTT	CASSYGTAAYQPQHF
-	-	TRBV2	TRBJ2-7	TGTGCCAGCAGTGAAGCGGACCACCCGTTGCCCTACGAGCAGTACTTC	CASSEADHPLPYEQYF
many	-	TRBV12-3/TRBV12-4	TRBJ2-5	TGTGCCAGCAGCGAGGCGGTCCAAGAGACCCAGTACTTC	CASSEAVQETQYF
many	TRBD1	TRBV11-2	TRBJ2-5	TGTGCCAGCAGCTTCCTGACAGGGGCCGTACAAGAGACCCAGTACTTC	CASSFLTGAVQETQYF
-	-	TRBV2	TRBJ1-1	TGTGCCAGCAGTGGGGTACTCAGGGAAACTGAAGCTTTCTTT	CASSGVLRETEAFF